This T cell receptor (beta chain) was sequenced during a study of lymphopenia after photon versus proton radiotherapy. Study-wide findings and caveats: Only patients who died were analyzed for survival; proton advantage is unproven. Photon-treated patients lost naive T cells and TCR diversity; proton-treated stayed stable. Oligoclonal CD8+ Temra expansion after nadir drove photon patients' diversity drop.

The assay was immunoSEQ multiplex PCR, and TCRdb's table has in-frame clones only and misses some. Here the sample spans about 83,000 clones, 83% being singletons. With regard to this clone: Antigen unknown.

CDR1 is SGHRS, CDR2 YFSETQ, per germline. V gave up 2 bases and J gave up 7 bases; unmatched junction bases: 5. This CDR3 is 15 amino acids long. This TCR derives from a man between 60 and 75 years old with pancreatic cancer. The chain joins TRBV5-1 to TRBJ2-2; TRBD2 matches 10 bases. The input for sequencing was peripheral blood, taken from a patient treated with proton-based radiotherapy. CDR3 sequence reads: CASSFRLAGDGELFF. The CDR3 region has the DNA TGCGCCAGCAGCTTCCGGCTAGCGGGAGACGGGGAGCTGTTTTTT.